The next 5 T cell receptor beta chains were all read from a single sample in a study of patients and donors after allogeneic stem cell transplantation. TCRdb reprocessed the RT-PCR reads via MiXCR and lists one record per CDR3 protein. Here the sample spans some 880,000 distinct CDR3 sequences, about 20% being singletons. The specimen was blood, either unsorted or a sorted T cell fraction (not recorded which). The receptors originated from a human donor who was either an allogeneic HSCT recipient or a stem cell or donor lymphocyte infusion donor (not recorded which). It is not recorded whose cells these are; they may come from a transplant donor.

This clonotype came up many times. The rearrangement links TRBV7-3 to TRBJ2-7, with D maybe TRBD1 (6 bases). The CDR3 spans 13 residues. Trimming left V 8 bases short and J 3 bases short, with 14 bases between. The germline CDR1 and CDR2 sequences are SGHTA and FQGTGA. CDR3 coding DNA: TGTGCCAGCTCACTTGCGACAGGCTACGAGCAGTACTTC. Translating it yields CASSLATGYEQYF. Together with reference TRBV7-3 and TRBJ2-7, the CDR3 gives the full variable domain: GAGVSQTPSNKVTEKGKYVELRCDPISGHTALYWYRQSLGQGPEFLIYFQGTGAADDSGLPNDRFFAVRPEGSVSTLKIQRTERGDSAVYLCASSLATGYEQYFGPGTRLTVT.

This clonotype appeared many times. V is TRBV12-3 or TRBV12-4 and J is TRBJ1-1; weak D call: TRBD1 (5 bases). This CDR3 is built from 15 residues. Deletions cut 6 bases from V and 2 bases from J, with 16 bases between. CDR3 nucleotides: TGTGCCAGCAGCCCTCACGCGACAGCAAACACTGAAGCTTTCTTT. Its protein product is CASSPHATANTEAFF.

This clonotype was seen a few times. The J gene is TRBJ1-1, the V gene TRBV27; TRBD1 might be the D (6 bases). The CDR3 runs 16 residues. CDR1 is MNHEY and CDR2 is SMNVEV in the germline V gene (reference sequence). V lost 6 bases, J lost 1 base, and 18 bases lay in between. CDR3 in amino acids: CASRLGGGVGNTEAFF. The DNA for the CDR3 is TGTGCCAGCAGACTGGGGGGCGGGGTGGGGAACACTGAAGCTTTCTTT.

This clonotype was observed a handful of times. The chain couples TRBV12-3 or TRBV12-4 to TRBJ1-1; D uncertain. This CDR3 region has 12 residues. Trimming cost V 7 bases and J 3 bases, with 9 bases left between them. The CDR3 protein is CASTPGYTEAFF. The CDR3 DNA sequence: TGTGCCAGCACCCCGGGCTACACTGAAGCTTTCTTT.

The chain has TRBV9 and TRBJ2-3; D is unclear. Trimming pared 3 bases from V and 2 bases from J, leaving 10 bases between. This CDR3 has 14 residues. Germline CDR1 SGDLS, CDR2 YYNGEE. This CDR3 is CASSAHTDTDTQYF. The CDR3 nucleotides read TGTGCCAGCAGCGCGCATACTGACACAGATACGCAGTATTTT.